Listed here is a single TCR beta chain. This entry belongs to a study of T-cell reconstitution after alpha-beta-depleted transplantation in children. CDR3 size: 18 residues. The V gene end was trimmed by 3 bases and the J gene end by 3 bases; junction bases not matched to a gene: 12. Per germline, CDR1 MGHDK and CDR2 SYGVNS. Unique molecular identifiers were incorporated into the prepared TCRbeta library. TCRdb re-called the PCR reads through MiXCR, storing one row per CDR3 protein. The sample includes about 540,000 distinct CDR3 sequences, about 17% of them seen just once. The source of this sequence is a human donor who donated a stem cell graft to a child with acute lymphoblastic leukemia. The chain joins TRBV25-1 to TRBJ2-5; 11 positions match TRBD2. The sample consisted of PBMCs from the stem cell graft donor, taken from the stem cell graft. The CDR3 loop is CASSETASGRLREETQYF. The CDR3 bases are TGTGCCAGCAGTGAGACGGCTAGCGGGAGGTTGCGGGAAGAGACCCAGTACTTC.